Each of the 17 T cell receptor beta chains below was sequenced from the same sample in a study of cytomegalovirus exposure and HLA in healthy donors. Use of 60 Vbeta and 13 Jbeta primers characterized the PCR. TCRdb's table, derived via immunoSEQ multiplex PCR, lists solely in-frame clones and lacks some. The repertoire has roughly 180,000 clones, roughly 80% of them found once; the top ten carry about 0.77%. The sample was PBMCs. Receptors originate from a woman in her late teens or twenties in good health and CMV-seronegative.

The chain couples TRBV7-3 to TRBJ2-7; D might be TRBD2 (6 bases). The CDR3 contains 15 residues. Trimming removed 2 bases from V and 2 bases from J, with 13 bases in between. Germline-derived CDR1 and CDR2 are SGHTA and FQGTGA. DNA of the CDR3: TGTGCCAGCAGCTTATTCCCGGGAGTTCCCTACGAGCAGTACTTC. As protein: CASSLFPGVPYEQYF.

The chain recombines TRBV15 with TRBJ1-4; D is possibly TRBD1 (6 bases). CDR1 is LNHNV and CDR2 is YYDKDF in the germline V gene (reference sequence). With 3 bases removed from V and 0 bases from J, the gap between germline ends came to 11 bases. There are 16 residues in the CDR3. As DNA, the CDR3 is TGTGCCACCAGCAGGGAGTACAGGGCAACTAATGAAAAACTGTTTTTT. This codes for CATSREYRATNEKLFF. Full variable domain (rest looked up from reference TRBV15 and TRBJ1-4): DAMVIQNPRYQVTQFGKPVTLSCSQTLNHNVMYWYQQKSSQAPKLLFHYYDKDFNNEADTPDNFQSRRPNTSFCFLDIRSPGLGDTAMYLCATSREYRATNEKLFFGSGTQLSVL.

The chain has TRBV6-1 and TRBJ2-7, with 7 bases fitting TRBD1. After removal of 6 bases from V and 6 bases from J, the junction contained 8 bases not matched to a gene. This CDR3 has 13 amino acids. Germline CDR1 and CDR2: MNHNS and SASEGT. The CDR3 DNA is TGTGCCAGCAGAGCATCAGGGGGACGCGAGCAGTACTTC. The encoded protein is CASRASGGREQYF.

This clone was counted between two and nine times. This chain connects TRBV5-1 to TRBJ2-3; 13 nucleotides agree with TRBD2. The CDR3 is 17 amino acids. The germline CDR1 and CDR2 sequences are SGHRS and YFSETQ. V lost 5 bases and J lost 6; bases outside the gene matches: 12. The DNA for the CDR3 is TGCGCCAGCAGTTCCCCCCAACTAGCGGGAGGGCTCGATACGCAGTATTTT. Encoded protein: CASSSPQLAGGLDTQYF.

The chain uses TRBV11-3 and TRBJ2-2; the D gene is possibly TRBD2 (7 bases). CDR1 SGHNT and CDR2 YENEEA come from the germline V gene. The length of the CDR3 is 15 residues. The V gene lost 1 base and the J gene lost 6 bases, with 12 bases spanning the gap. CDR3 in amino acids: CASSLGGAGAGELFF. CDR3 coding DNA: TGTGCCAGCAGCTTAGGGGGGGCGGGGGCCGGGGAGCTGTTTTTT. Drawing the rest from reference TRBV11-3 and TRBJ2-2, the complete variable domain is EAGVVQSPRYKIIEKKQPVAFWCNPISGHNTLYWYLQNLGQGPELLIRYENEEAVDDSQLPKDRFSAERLKGVDSTLKIQPAELGDSAVYLCASSLGGAGAGELFFGEGSRLTVL.

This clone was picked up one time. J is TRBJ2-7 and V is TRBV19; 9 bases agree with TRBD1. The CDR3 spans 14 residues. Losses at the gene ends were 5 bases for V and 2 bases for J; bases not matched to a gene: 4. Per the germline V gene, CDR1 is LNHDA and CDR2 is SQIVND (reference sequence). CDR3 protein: CASSSGTGTYEQYF. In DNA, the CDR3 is TGTGCCAGTAGTTCAGGGACAGGGACCTACGAGCAGTACTTC.

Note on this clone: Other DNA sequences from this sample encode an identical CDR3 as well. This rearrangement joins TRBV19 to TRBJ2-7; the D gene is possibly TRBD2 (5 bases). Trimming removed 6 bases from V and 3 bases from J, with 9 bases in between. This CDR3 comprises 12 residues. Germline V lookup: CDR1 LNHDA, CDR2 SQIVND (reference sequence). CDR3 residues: CASSSGDYEQYF. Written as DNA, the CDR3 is TGTGCCAGTAGCTCCGGGGACTACGAGCAGTACTTC.

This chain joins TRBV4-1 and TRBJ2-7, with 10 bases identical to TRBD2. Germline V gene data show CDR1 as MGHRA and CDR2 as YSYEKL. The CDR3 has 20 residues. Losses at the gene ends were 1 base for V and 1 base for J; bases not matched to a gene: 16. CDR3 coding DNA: TGCGCCAGCAGCCAAGCTCAAAACGGTCCTAGCGGGAGTATTTCCTACGAGCAGTACTTC. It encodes CASSQAQNGPSGSISYEQYF.

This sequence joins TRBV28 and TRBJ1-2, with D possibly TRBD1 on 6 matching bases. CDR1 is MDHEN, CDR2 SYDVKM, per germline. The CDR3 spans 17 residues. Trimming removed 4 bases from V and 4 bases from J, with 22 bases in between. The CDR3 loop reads CASSSQTTGSRVYGYTF. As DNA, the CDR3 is TGTGCCAGCAGTTCCCAAACTACAGGGTCTCGCGTCTATGGCTACACCTTC.

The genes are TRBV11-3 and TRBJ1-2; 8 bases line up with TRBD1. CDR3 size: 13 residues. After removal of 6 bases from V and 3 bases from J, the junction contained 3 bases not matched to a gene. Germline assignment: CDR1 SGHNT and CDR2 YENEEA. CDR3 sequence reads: CASRKTGDYGYTF. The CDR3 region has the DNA TGTGCCAGCAGGAAGACAGGGGACTATGGCTACACCTTC.

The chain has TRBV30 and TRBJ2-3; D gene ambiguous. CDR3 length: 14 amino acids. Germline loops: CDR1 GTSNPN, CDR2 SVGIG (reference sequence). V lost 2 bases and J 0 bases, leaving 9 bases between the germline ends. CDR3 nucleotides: TGTGCCTGGAGTCTTTTTACTAGCACAGATACGCAGTATTTT. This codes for CAWSLFTSTDTQYF.

CDR3 amino acids: CASTPGTNTGELFF. The CDR3 DNA is TGTGCCAGCACCCCGGGAACGAACACCGGGGAGCTGTTTTTT. This rearrangement joins TRBV9 to TRBJ2-2; the D gene is possibly TRBD2 (5 bases). Germline lookup yields CDR1 SGDLS and CDR2 YYNGEE. This CDR3 is built from 14 residues. The ends were cut back, 6 bases at V and 0 bases at J, with 9 bases in the middle.

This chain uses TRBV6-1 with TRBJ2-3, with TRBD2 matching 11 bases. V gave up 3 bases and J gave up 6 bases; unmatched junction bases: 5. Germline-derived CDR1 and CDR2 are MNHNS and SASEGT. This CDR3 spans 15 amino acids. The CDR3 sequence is CASSDLRTSGDTQYF. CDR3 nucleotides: TGTGCCAGCAGTGACCTCCGGACTAGCGGGGATACGCAGTATTTT.

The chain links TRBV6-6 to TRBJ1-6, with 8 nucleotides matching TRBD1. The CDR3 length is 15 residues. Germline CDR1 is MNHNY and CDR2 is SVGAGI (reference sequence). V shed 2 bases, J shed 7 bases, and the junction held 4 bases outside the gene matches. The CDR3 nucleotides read TGTGCCAGCAGTTACACAGGGGGAGCGAATTCACCCCTCCACTTT. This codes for CASSYTGGANSPLHF.

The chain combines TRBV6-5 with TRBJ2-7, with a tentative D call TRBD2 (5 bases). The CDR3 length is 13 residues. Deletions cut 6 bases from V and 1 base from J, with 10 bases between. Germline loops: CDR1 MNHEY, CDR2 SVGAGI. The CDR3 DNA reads TGTGCCAGCAGCGGCGGGCTGTCCTACGAGCAGTACTTC. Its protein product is CASSGGLSYEQYF.

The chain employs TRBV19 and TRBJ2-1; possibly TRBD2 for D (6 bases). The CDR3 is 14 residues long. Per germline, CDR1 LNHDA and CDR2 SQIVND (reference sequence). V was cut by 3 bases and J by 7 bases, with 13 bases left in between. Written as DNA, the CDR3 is TGTGCCAGTAGTATTATGCGGGACCGGAATGAGCAGTTCTTC. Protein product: CASSIMRDRNEQFF.

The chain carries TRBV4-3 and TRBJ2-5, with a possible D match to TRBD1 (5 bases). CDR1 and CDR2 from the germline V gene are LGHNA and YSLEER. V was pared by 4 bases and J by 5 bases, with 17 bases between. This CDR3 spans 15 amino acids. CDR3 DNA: TGCGCCAGCAGCCGCGGTGGCTCAGGGTCGGAGACCCAGTACTTC. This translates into CASSRGGSGSETQYF.